Listed below are T cell receptor beta chains from one sample, sequenced in a study of technical replicates of blood from a few donors. Profiled with immunoSEQ multiplex PCR; TCRdb holds only in-frame clones, not every one. The repertoire has 85,000 to 100,000 clones, around 95% of them found once; the top ten carry over 0.2%. Sequencing input: T cells isolated from PBMCs. Source of these receptors: a human donor in good health. The CDR3 runs from the conserved cysteine through the conserved F or W.

v_call	j_call	cdr3_aa
TRBV7-9	TRBJ1-2	CASSLTGEGGYTF
TRBV28	TRBJ1-3	CASTRPTGSAGNTIYF
TRBV5-1	TRBJ2-7	CASSLGLGQGSFDEQYF
TRBV14	TRBJ1-1	CASSPRTGMNTEAFF
TRBV7-9	TRBJ1-4	CASSAIPNLIVPINEKLFF
TRBV4-1	TRBJ2-1	CASSQGVFQGAINEQFF
TRBV5-4	TRBJ2-3	CASSLRTSGRVADTQYF
TRBV10-3	TRBJ2-5	CAISEPTVGQETQYF
TRBV2	TRBJ2-1	CASSRDRGTRGNEQFF
TRBV6-1	TRBJ1-1	CASSAAQGMNTEAFF
TRBV27	TRBJ1-1	CASSLLRAGPTEAFF
TRBV28	TRBJ2-3	CASSLQISTDTQYF
TRBV10-3	TRBJ2-5	CATRRNRGPEQETQYF
TRBV11-2	TRBJ1-4	CASSYIRQGAKLFF
TRBV13	TRBJ2-7	CASSLTRTGTYEQYF
TRBV2	TRBJ1-1	CASSESGPQRGSCF
TRBV2	TRBJ2-1	CASRDSSVRAAEQFF
TRBV6-1	TRBJ1-2	CASSGQQGLGYTF
TRBV19	TRBJ1-2	CASRPTTDNYGYTF
TRBV11-2	TRBJ2-1	CASSWGLARYNEQFF
TRBV15	TRBJ1-2	CATSRDTTRGGYGYTF
TRBV19	TRBJ1-1	CASSMRAEAFF
TRBV5-1	TRBJ2-4	CASSPTGLAGEPGLQYF
TRBV5-1	TRBJ2-2	CASSFGLAGNTGELFF
TRBV28	TRBJ2-5	CASSSPGTGFQETQYF
TRBV6-5	TRBJ2-1	CASSYRGGNNEQFF
TRBV10-3	TRBJ2-1	CAISEGLADNEQFF
TRBV5-4	TRBJ2-3	CASSLDKRITDTQYF
TRBV5-1	TRBJ2-3	CASSLVTLRDTQYF
TRBV27	TRBJ2-7	CASSLGLAGGHEQYF
TRBV18	TRBJ1-2	CASSPPSQNYGYTF
TRBV28	TRBJ1-5	CASSRTSRRLKGNQPQHF
TRBV4-1	TRBJ2-1	CASRALAGGLNEQFF
TRBV25-1	TRBJ1-4	CASSEFGSTNEKLFF